The present TCR beta chain was sequenced within a study of T cells in narcolepsy. Overall study results and limits: Autoreactive clonotypes reportedly recurred in blood of same and different patients, not controls. No autoreactive T cell clone sequences appeared in some memory CD4+ repertoires.

This CDR3 contains 11 residues. Germline loops: CDR1 MNHNS, CDR2 SASEGT. V shed 8 bases and J 4 bases; nucleotides not matched to a gene: 0. Generated by immunoSEQ multiplex PCR, the TCRdb table keeps only in-frame clones and is missing some. Of some 25,000 clones detected, around 83% appear once; the ten largest clones hold less than 1.5%. Turning to this clone: The target antigen is unknown.

This sequence originates from a human donor with narcolepsy. This sequence joins TRBV6-1 and TRBJ2-7; 9 bases are shared with TRBD2. Sequenced sample: CD45RA- memory CD4+ T cells from PBMCs. CDR3 DNA: TGTGCCAGCGGACTAGCGTACGAGCAGTACTTC. It translates to CASGLAYEQYF.